The text below deals with one TCR beta chain. Its antigen is not known. Expressed TCRB transcripts got sequenced, as all isolated RNA was reverse transcribed. Profiled with immunoSEQ multiplex PCR; TCRdb holds only in-frame clones, not every one. The profile covers about 260,000 clones, with roughly 20% appearing a single time and 0.028% taken by the ten largest. Sorting that relied on CD45RO/CCR7/CD25/CD127/CD95/CD27 yielded CD4+ naive, central memory, regulatory and stem cell-like memory cells. The record originates from a study of beta chain features in type 1 diabetes. Study-level findings and limits: Researchers report that Type 1 diabetes patients had moderately but significantly shorter TCRB CDR3s across all four CD4+ subsets.

V lost 2 bases, J lost 4 bases, and 2 bases stayed unmatched. CDR1 and CDR2 (germline): SGHDT, YYEEEE. The CDR3 is 15 residues long. This clonotype was obtained from a woman in her thirties or forties with type 1 diabetes. The material sequenced was naive CD4+ T cells from blood. This chain links TRBV5-6 with TRBJ1-5; TRBD1 matches 11 bases. CDR3: CASSFGQGANQPQHF. Here the CDR3 DNA reads TGTGCCAGCAGCTTCGGACAGGGGGCGAATCAGCCCCAGCATTTT.